These 11 T cell receptor beta chains share one sample of origin, sequenced in a study of blood T cell repertoires in COVID-19. Profiled with immunoSEQ multiplex PCR; TCRdb holds only in-frame clones, not every one. The sample carries roughly 130,000 clones, about 87% recorded once. Specimen: peripheral blood. The receptors stem from a woman aged 60-75 years with acute or convalescent COVID-19.

This rearrangement joins TRBV10-3 to TRBJ2-1; 9 positions agree with TRBD2. Looked up from germline, CDR1 is ENHRY and CDR2 is SYGVKD. Trimming removed 3 bases from V and 4 bases from J; junction bases left unmatched: 7. This CDR3 has 16 amino acids. CDR3 sequence reads: CAISDGAGGRYNEQFF. In DNA form, the CDR3 reads TGTGCCATCAGTGATGGAGCGGGAGGCAGGTACAATGAGCAGTTCTTC.

The chain recombines TRBV7-3 with TRBJ2-1; 7 bases map to TRBD2. With V trimmed by 1 base and J by 7 bases, 10 bases remained unmatched. CDR1 and CDR2 from the germline V gene are SGHTA and FQGTGA. The CDR3 is 16 residues long. The CDR3 reads CASSLRGGRLGNEQFF. CDR3 sequence (DNA): TGTGCCAGCAGCTTAAGAGGCGGGAGATTGGGGAATGAGCAGTTCTTC.

CDR3 in amino acids: CASSPGGDTEAFF. The CDR3 DNA is TGTGCCAGCAGCCCCGGGGGGGACACTGAAGCTTTCTTT. The rearrangement links TRBV12-3 or TRBV12-4 to TRBJ1-1; possibly TRBD1 for D (5 bases). The ends were cut back, 6 bases at V and 3 bases at J, with 11 bases in the middle. The CDR3 covers 13 residues.

V is TRBV27 and J is TRBJ1-1; TRBD1 might be the D (5 bases). The V and J ends lost 5 bases and 7 bases respectively, with 14 bases between them. This CDR3 is built from 13 residues. The V gene's germline CDR1 is MNHEY and CDR2 SMNVEV (reference sequence). CDR3 sequence: CASSLLRGGEAFF. In DNA, the CDR3 is TGTGCCAGCAGTCTACTGCGCGGGGGTGAAGCTTTCTTT.

This chain links TRBV30 with TRBJ1-4, with D maybe TRBD1 (5 bases). CDR3 length: 15 residues. Germline V gene data show CDR1 as GTSNPN and CDR2 as SVGIG (reference sequence). V gave up 0 bases and J gave up 4 bases, with 12 bases separating them. CDR3 in DNA: TGTGCCTGGAGTGTGGGGGGTACCGGTAATGAAAAACTGTTTTTT. This translates into CAWSVGGTGNEKLFF.

The CDR3: CASRGGPQSYNEQFF. CDR3 nucleotide sequence: TGTGCCAGCAGGGGGGGGCCGCAATCCTACAATGAGCAGTTCTTC. This rearrangement joins TRBV6-5 to TRBJ2-1; D might be TRBD2 (7 bases). The CDR3 totals 15 residues. V was pared by 6 bases and J by 1 base, with 13 bases between. CDR1 and CDR2 (germline): MNHEY, SVGAGI.

This clone was detected only a few times. The genes are TRBV28 and TRBJ1-5; a possible D gene is TRBD1 (5 bases). The germline V and J ends were trimmed by 5 bases and 11 bases, with 13 bases remaining between them. The CDR3 is 12 residues long. Germline V lookup: CDR1 MDHEN, CDR2 SYDVKM. The CDR3 loop is CASSPSGKAQHF. For the CDR3, the DNA is TGTGCCAGCAGTCCCTCAGGGAAAGCCCAGCATTTT.

This chain joins TRBV11-2 and TRBJ1-5; possible D gene TRBD1, 6 bases. The CDR3 extends over 15 amino acids. The germline CDR1 and CDR2 sequences are SGHAT and FQNNGV. Between the trimmed V and J ends, which lost 1 base and 4 bases, there was a span of 11 bases. The CDR3, as DNA: TGTGCCAGCAGCTTAGGTGGGGGGGCGAATCAGCCCCAGCATTTT. It codes for CASSLGGGANQPQHF.

The chain couples TRBV28 to TRBJ2-7, with D perhaps matching TRBD2 (5 bases). The CDR3 is 16 residues long. Trimming took off 4 bases at V and 3 bases at J, with 19 bases between the two ends. In germline, CDR1 is MDHEN, CDR2 SYDVKM. CDR3 amino acids: CASSSPGSPTSYEQYF. The DNA for the CDR3 is TGTGCCAGCAGTTCCCCGGGCTCGCCTACTAGCTACGAGCAGTACTTC.

The chain carries TRBV9 and TRBJ2-1; TRBD1 matches 7 bases. Germline assignment: CDR1 SGDLS and CDR2 YYNGEE. The junction had 10 bases not matched to a gene; V was cut back by 4 bases and J by 9 bases. CDR3 length: 14 residues. The CDR3 DNA follows: TGTGCCAGCAGCCCCTACGACAGGGATGGTGAGCAGTTCTTC. This encodes CASSPYDRDGEQFF.

The chain recombines TRBV25-1 with TRBJ1-2; D is perhaps TRBD1 (6 bases). Germline V gives CDR1 MGHDK, CDR2 SYGVNS. The germline V and J ends were trimmed by 4 bases and 8 bases, with 14 bases remaining between them. This CDR3 is built from 13 residues. The chain's CDR3 is CASSVLTGAGYTF. The CDR3 DNA sequence: TGTGCCAGCAGTGTTCTGACAGGAGCCGGCTACACCTTC.